These 13 T cell receptor beta chains originate from one sample sequenced in a study of shared clonotypes between healthy human individuals. TCRdb's table, derived via immunoSEQ multiplex PCR, lists solely in-frame clones and lacks some. The top ten hold 0.1% to 0.15% of the sample, which has a few million clones, approximately 94% seen once. The sequenced sample was naive CD4+ T cells sorted from blood. Stated subset: CD45RA+ positively selected. These receptors were obtained from a man aged 18 to 35 in good health.

The rearrangement joins TRBV30 to TRBJ1-2; D remains ambiguous. Trimming stripped 2 bases from V and 8 bases from J, with 12 bases between. The CDR3 covers 12 residues. CDR1 is GTSNPN, CDR2 SVGIG, per germline (reference sequence). The CDR3 protein is CAWSPPGPGYTF. Written as DNA, the CDR3 is TGTGCCTGGAGTCCGCCAGGCCCGGGCTACACCTTC.

The chain joins TRBV28 to TRBJ1-6; the match to TRBD1 covers 10 bases. CDR3 size: 15 residues. Germline V gene data show CDR1 as MDHEN and CDR2 as SYDVKM. V lost 4 bases to trimming and J lost 8 bases; unmatched junction nucleotides: 5. The CDR3 sequence: CASSSGTGAYSPLHF. In DNA form, the CDR3 reads TGTGCCAGCAGTTCCGGGACAGGGGCATATTCACCCCTCCACTTT.

The rearrangement uses TRBV7-8 and TRBJ1-1; D is unclear. Looked up from germline, CDR1 is SGHVS and CDR2 is FQNEAQ. V was pared by 2 bases and J by 1 base, with 5 bases between. The CDR3 spans 13 residues. The CDR3 region is CASSLKENTEAFF. CDR3 coding DNA: TGTGCCAGCAGCTTAAAGGAGAACACTGAAGCTTTCTTT.

The CDR3 nucleotides read TGTGCCAGCAGCGGCCGGGACAGGGGTAACTATGGCTACACCTTC. Residues: CASSGRDRGNYGYTF. The rearrangement joins TRBV9 to TRBJ1-2; TRBD1 aligns across 10 bases. The germline CDR1 and CDR2 sequences are SGDLS and YYNGEE. Trimming cost V 3 bases and J 1 base; bases outside gene matches: 3. The CDR3 sequence is 15 residues long. The full variable domain, its missing parts supplied by reference TRBV9 and TRBJ1-2, is DSGVTQTPKHLITATGQRVTLRCSPRSGDLSVYWYQQSLDQGLQFLIQYYNGEERAKGNILERFSAQQFPDLHSELNLSSLELGDSALYFCASSGRDRGNYGYTFGSGTRLTVV.

This CDR3 reads CASTMGAGTGELFF. The CDR3 DNA is TGCGCCAGCACCATGGGTGCGGGGACCGGGGAGCTGTTTTTT. The chain combines TRBV5-1 with TRBJ2-2, with D possibly matching TRBD2 (6 bases). Germline CDR1 and CDR2: SGHRS and YFSETQ. Between the trimmed V and J ends, which lost 6 bases and 5 bases, there was a span of 14 bases. The CDR3 totals 14 residues.

This clone was observed once. The chain links TRBV4-2 to TRBJ1-2, with TRBD1 identical over 7 bases. The germline V gene encodes CDR1 LGHNA and CDR2 YNFKEQ. V dropped 0 bases and J dropped 5; count of bases not matched to a gene: 9. The CDR3 is 16 residues long. CDR3 protein: CASSQDTGAPIYGYTF. In DNA form, the CDR3 reads TGTGCCAGCAGCCAAGATACAGGGGCCCCCATATATGGCTACACCTTC.

A word on this clone: The same CDR3 can be traced to other DNA sequences in this sample. This chain links TRBV11-2 with TRBJ2-7; D gene ambiguous. The V end lost 1 base, the J end lost 0 bases, and 10 bases lay between the germline ends. Germline V gene data show CDR1 as SGHAT and CDR2 as FQNNGV. There are 15 residues in the CDR3. In nucleotides, the CDR3 is TGTGCCAGCAGCTTAGCAGGTCTCAGCTCCTACGAGCAGTACTTC. Translating it yields CASSLAGLSSYEQYF.

The rearrangement uses TRBV11-2 and TRBJ2-7, with 8 positions matching TRBD2. There are 17 residues in the CDR3. The germline CDR1 and CDR2 sequences are SGHAT and FQNNGV. Unmatched junction bases numbered 8, after V lost 1 base and J lost 0 bases. The CDR3 coding sequence is TGTGCCAGCAGCTTAGGCGCACTAGCGGACAGCTCCTACGAGCAGTACTTC. Protein: CASSLGALADSSYEQYF.

The DNA of the CDR3 is TGTGCCAGCAGTGAACAGGGTTTCAACTATGGCTACACCTTC. Residues: CASSEQGFNYGYTF. The genes are TRBV2 and TRBJ1-2; maybe TRBD1 (5 bases). The V and J ends lost 2 bases and 2 bases respectively, with 9 bases between them. The length of the CDR3 is 14 residues. The germline CDR1 and CDR2 sequences are SNHLY and FYNNEI.

V gene TRBV6-1 combines with J gene TRBJ2-7; D perhaps matches TRBD2 (6 bases). Germline V gives CDR1 MNHNS, CDR2 SASEGT. The CDR3 is made up of 15 amino acids. Trimming stripped 8 bases from V and 3 bases from J, with 20 bases between. This CDR3 reads CASRGAGRKNYEQYF. The CDR3 DNA sequence: TGTGCCAGCCGAGGGGCAGGGAGGAAAAACTACGAGCAGTACTTC.

The gene calls are TRBV6-4 and TRBJ2-7; D possibly corresponds to TRBD2 (5 bases). The CDR3 is 18 amino acids. Trimming stripped 2 bases from V and 3 bases from J, with 23 bases between. The germline V gene encodes CDR1 MRHNA and CDR2 SNTAGT. CDR3 DNA: TGTGCCAGCAGTGACCCTGGGCCCGGCTCGGGAATCGGCTACGAGCAGTACTTC. This translates into CASSDPGPGSGIGYEQYF.

The J gene is TRBJ2-7, the V gene TRBV5-1, with D perhaps TRBD1 (5 bases). Trimming shortened V by 1 base and J by 6 bases, and 11 bases separated the two germline ends. Germline V gives CDR1 SGHRS, CDR2 YFSETQ. This CDR3 region has 13 residues. This CDR3 is CASSLPQGSEQYF. DNA for the CDR3: TGCGCCAGCAGCTTGCCGCAGGGTTCCGAGCAGTACTTC. The full variable domain, in which reference TRBV5-1 and TRBJ2-7 provide the parts outside the CDR3, is KAGVTQTPRYLIKTRGQQVTLSCSPISGHRSVSWYQQTPGQGLQFLFEYFSETQRNKGNFPGRFSGRQFSNSRSEMNVSTLELGDSALYLCASSLPQGSEQYFGPGTRLTVT.

The CDR3 DNA reads as TGCGCCAGCAGCTTGGCTGGGGGAATAAACACTGAAGCTTTCTTT. This encodes CASSLAGGINTEAFF. The chain recombines TRBV5-1 with TRBJ1-1, with D possibly matching TRBD1 (5 bases). In germline, CDR1 is SGHRS, CDR2 YFSETQ. This CDR3 is built from 15 residues. Between the trimmed V and J ends, which lost 0 bases and 2 bases, there was a span of 11 bases. Drawing the rest from reference TRBV5-1 and TRBJ1-1, the complete variable domain is KAGVTQTPRYLIKTRGQQVTLSCSPISGHRSVSWYQQTPGQGLQFLFEYFSETQRNKGNFPGRFSGRQFSNSRSEMNVSTLELGDSALYLCASSLAGGINTEAFFGQGTRLTVV.